This record concerns one T cell receptor beta chain sequence. This receptor's antigen is unknown. Base qualities are not at hand, and no much larger clone is one base apart. The sample's time point label is to be understood as: recipient sample about 28 days before transplant, after cytoreduction. Blood from recipients was drawn roughly 28 days before transplant, then again at days 30, 100 and 180 after transplant. Nuclei Lysis Solution was used to extract genomic DNA from fresh or cryopreserved unfractionated peripheral blood mononuclear cells. With the immunoSEQ assay, which is a bias-controlled multiplex PCR relying on V- and J-specific primers, TCR beta CDR3 regions were amplified from genomic DNA. A second PCR step added a proprietary barcode and Illumina adapter sequences to the CDR3 amplicons. An Illumina MiSeq instrument was used for sequencing of the CDR3 libraries. The study's own analysis went as follows. Export and quality control were handled in immunoSEQ Analyzer 3.0, while downstream analyses relied on R Bioconductor and Immunarch. Only productive rearrangements in the normalized downsampled data set were used to calculate repertoire metrics. In the normalized cohort, clonotypes with more than 5 templates were defined as pathologically expanded. The Inverse Simpson Index was used to measure repertoire diversity. CMV-specificity analyses were carried out on the non-normalized data set to capture all clonotypes. TCRdb holds this immuneACCESS table with in-frame rearrangements only. Some clones are missing; in checked studies, unresolved V genes explain under half, and the rest has no known cause. That table furnishes V, J and clone size, whereas the DNA furnished D and trimming. This sample lists tens of thousands of clones; 85% were detected once. The ten top clones hold approximately 2.8% of the sample.

V is cut by 1 base and J by 9 bases, and the space between the germline ends is 10 bases. The CDR3 runs 12 residues from the cysteine to the phenylalanine. The retained sequence is limited to the CDR3, 36 bases, with the frame set at the first base. As encoded in the germline V gene, CDR1 is MGHDK while CDR2 is SYGVNS. The data derive from a study of T cell clonotyping in hematopoietic cell transplantation (dated by TCRdb to the early 2020s). Looking at the study overall: Recipient samples taken before transplant were obtained following cytoreduction. In the study, around 140 blood samples were gathered from a few dozen consecutive transplant recipients and their related donors. Patients were recruited between 2015 and early 2017 and followed until September 2020 or death.

The study at large found these results: After transplant, TCR diversity in recipients dropped, and pathologically expanded clonotypes increased progressively from day 30 to day 180. Broader posttransplant TCR repertoire diversity was predicted by donor and pretransplant recipient Inverse Simpson Index values. Sample size was limited, and cells were not sorted, so CD4 and CD8 repertoire contributions could not be separated. Just a small fraction of recipient repertoires overlapped with donor repertoires, and more than 95% appeared de novo at the given depth.

The receptor's source is a man aged 55 to 69 with acute myeloid leukemia. Some clones in this sample may be carry-over from other donors' samples. The chain employs TRBV25-1 and TRBJ2-7, with TRBD1 perhaps the D gene, on 5 matching bases. Material: peripheral blood mononuclear cells, obtained before stem cell transplant. CDR3 region: CASSESPQGQYF. Read as DNA, the sequence is TGTGCCAGCAGTGAATCGCCCCAGGGGCAGTACTTC.